These T cell receptor beta chains were read from a single sample in a study. TCRdb reanalysed the RT-PCR reads using MiXCR and keeps one entry per CDR3 protein. Here the sample spans approximately 3,800 distinct CDR3 sequences, less than 40% being singletons. The sequenced sample consisted of memory CD4+ T cells from salivary gland. All receptors come from a female donor with primary Sjogren's syndrome. CDR3s include the opening cysteine and the closing phenylalanine or tryptophan. The D gene is left open where the match is weak. Expanded clones get a size class; other rows say once, few or many, or leave the size out.

TRBD1,TRBV29-1,large,TRBJ2-7,TGCAGCGCCCGGGACAGGGTCTACGAGCAGTACTTC,CSARDRVYEQYF
TRBD2,TRBV7-2,.,TRBJ2-3,TGTGCCAGCAGTCGACTAGCGGGGACAGATACGCAGTATTTT,CASSRLAGTDTQYF
.,TRBV20-1,large,TRBJ1-6,TGCAGTGCCCACTTAGGGCGGACCGCCTTGGGGGATCCCCTCCACTTT,CSAHLGRTALGDPLHF
TRBD2,TRBV6-5,many,TRBJ2-1,TGTGCCAGCAGTTACGGGGGGGGGGGGAGGAATGAGCAGTTCTTC,CASSYGGGGRNEQFF
TRBD1,TRBV27,medium-sized,TRBJ1-2,TGTGCCAGCAGTTCAACTAGGACAGGGGGACGCTATGGCTACACCTTC,CASSSTRTGGRYGYTF
TRBD2,TRBV20-1,medium-sized,TRBJ2-3,TGCAGTGCTAGGGGGACTAGCGGGGTCAGCACAGATACGCAGTATTTT,CSARGTSGVSTDTQYF
.,TRBV6-2/TRBV6-3,medium-sized,TRBJ1-2,TGTGCCAGCAGTCGAAGGGCCTTTAACTATGGCTACACCTTC,CASSRRAFNYGYTF
TRBD1,TRBV7-9,many,TRBJ1-5,TGTGCCAGCAGCAAGGCAGGGGGAGGCAATCAGCCCCAGCATTTT,CASSKAGGGNQPQHF
TRBD2,TRBV6-5,medium-sized,TRBJ2-1,TGTGCCAGCAGGTTACTAGCGGGGGGGCGTAATGAGCAGTTCTTC,CASRLLAGGRNEQFF
TRBD1,TRBV6-2/TRBV6-3,once,TRBJ2-5,TGTGCCAGCAGTAGACCGGGACAGGGACCTCAAGAGACCCAGTACTTC,CASSRPGQGPQETQYF
.,TRBV5-1,many,TRBJ1-1,TGCGCCAGCAGCTTGAGCGTCCAGAACACTGAAGCTTTCTTT,CASSLSVQNTEAFF
.,TRBV12-3/TRBV12-4,medium-sized,TRBJ2-1,TGTGCCAGCAGTTTTGGGGGCCATGAGCAGTTCTTC,CASSFGGHEQFF
TRBD2,TRBV12-3/TRBV12-4,.,TRBJ2-1,TGTGCCAGCAGTTTTAGGACTAGCGGCTACAATGAGCAGTTCTTC,CASSFRTSGYNEQFF
TRBD2,TRBV7-6,medium-sized,TRBJ2-7,TGTGCCAGCAGCTTAAGGGACAGGGGGACTAGCGGGACCTACGAGCAGTACTTC,CASSLRDRGTSGTYEQYF
TRBD2,TRBV20-1,medium-sized,TRBJ2-1,TGCAGTGCTGCTCACGGGACTAGCGGGGACAATGAGCAGTTCTTC,CSAAHGTSGDNEQFF
TRBD1,TRBV29-1,medium-sized,TRBJ1-2,TGCAGCGTTGAGGCAGGGGGCTTCTATGGCTACACCTTC,CSVEAGGFYGYTF
TRBD1,TRBV5-4,many,TRBJ1-2,TGTGCCAGCAGCTTGGGGGACAGGGATGTCTATGGCTACACCTTC,CASSLGDRDVYGYTF
.,TRBV14,medium-sized,TRBJ1-6,TGTGCCAGCAGCCTATCGACGGGGCCGGGGGTGAACTTT,CASSLSTGPGVNF
TRBD1,TRBV20-1,.,TRBJ1-1,TGCAGTTCCGCAGGGGGCGGGAGAGCTTTCTTT,CSSAGGGRAFF
TRBD2,TRBV20-1,once,TRBJ2-1,TGCAGTGCTAGAGATCCCAGCTTAGCGGGAGGCAATGAGCAGTTCTTC,CSARDPSLAGGNEQFF
TRBD1,TRBV5-1,.,TRBJ2-1,TGCGCCAGCAGCATCGGACAGGGCGGACGCTACAATGAGCAGTTCTTC,CASSIGQGGRYNEQFF
TRBD2,TRBV4-2,few,TRBJ2-1,TGTGCCAGCAGCCATGGGACTAGCGGGACCTACAATGAGCAGTTCTTC,CASSHGTSGTYNEQFF
.,TRBV5-6,.,TRBJ2-5,TGTGCCAGCAGCAGCTTGCCTGGGGGAAACACCCAGTACTTC,CASSSLPGGNTQYF
TRBD2,TRBV6-1,medium-sized,TRBJ2-7,TGTGCCAGCCTACCCGGGACTAGCGCCTACGAGCAGTACTTC,CASLPGTSAYEQYF
.,TRBV12-3/TRBV12-4,.,TRBJ2-5,TGTGCCAGCAGGGGGGCGCTTACCCAAGAGACCCAGTACTTC,CASRGALTQETQYF
.,TRBV6-5,medium-sized,TRBJ1-2,TGTGCCAGCAGGGACCCGGTCTATGGCTACACCTTC,CASRDPVYGYTF
.,TRBV5-1,many,TRBJ2-2,TGCGCCAGCAGCCTGGCGGGGGCCACCCAGGCTCGTGGGCTGTTTTTT,CASSLAGATQARGLFF
.,TRBV7-2,large,TRBJ1-5,TGTGCCAGCAGCCCCTCCAGGGACCAGCCCCAGCATTTT,CASSPSRDQPQHF
.,TRBV30,medium-sized,TRBJ2-7,TGTGCCTGGAGTTTGAGGGGGGACTACGAGCAGTACTTC,CAWSLRGDYEQYF
.,TRBV19,few,TRBJ2-5,TGTGCCAGTAGCCGGATCGGGGGAAAAGAGACCCAGTACTTC,CASSRIGGKETQYF
.,TRBV29-1,.,TRBJ2-3,TGCAGCGCCTGGGGGCAGGGTGGGTATTTT,CSAWGQGGYF
TRBD1,TRBV4-3,medium-sized,TRBJ2-1,TGCGCCAGCAGCCAAGAGGCTGGACAGGGGGGGTACAATGAGCAGTTCTTC,CASSQEAGQGGYNEQFF
TRBD2,TRBV6-1,.,TRBJ2-1,TGTGCCAGCAGATGGGACTATCCCTACAATGAGCAGTTCTTT,CASRWDYPYNEQFF
.,TRBV9,medium-sized,TRBJ2-5,TGTGCCAGCAGCCTACAGGGTAGGGAAGAGACCCAGTACTTC,CASSLQGREETQYF
.,TRBV4-1,.,TRBJ1-6,TGCGCCAGCAGCCAAGAAGGCAGGGCCAATTCACCCCTCCACTTT,CASSQEGRANSPLHF
.,TRBV30,large,TRBJ2-3,TGTGCCTGGAGCGCCAGAGGAGCGTTAACAGATACGCAGTATTTT,CAWSARGALTDTQYF
.,TRBV4-2,few,TRBJ1-2,TGTGCCAGCAGCCAAGATCTGAACACTCAAAGGGATGGCTACACCTTC,CASSQDLNTQRDGYTF
.,TRBV5-4,few,TRBJ1-2,TGTGCCAGCAGCTTGGCCCTGGGTTCCTATGGCTACACCTTC,CASSLALGSYGYTF